This T cell receptor (beta chain) originates from a study of T-cell memory formation after mild COVID-19. TCRdb re-called the 5' RACE reads with MiXCR, one entry per CDR3 protein. Among around 320,000 distinct CDR3 sequences listed, less than 20% were seen once. This clonotype was detected only a few times. Its antigen remains unknown. Study-wide results and caveats: Clones contracting day 15 to 85 were balanced CD4/CD8; later expanders leaned CD4+. Contracting clones localized mainly to CM and EM when CD4+ and mainly to EMRA when CD8+.

The source is a man younger than 35 who had mild COVID-19 (a few samples of this study predate the infection). Cell type and time point are not known. The sequencing sample was made of PBMCs or a T cell subset sorted from them (not recorded which).

As DNA, the CDR3 is TGCGCCAGCAGCTCCTACCGGGACAGAGTTCCGAATGAGCAGTTCTTC. Protein product: CASSSYRDRVPNEQFF. The chain has TRBV5-1 and TRBJ2-1; 7 nucleotides agree with TRBD1. V trimming: 3 bases; J trimming: 7 bases; junction bases outside the gene matches: 13. The germline CDR1 and CDR2 sequences are SGHRS and YFSETQ. The CDR3 is 16 amino acids.